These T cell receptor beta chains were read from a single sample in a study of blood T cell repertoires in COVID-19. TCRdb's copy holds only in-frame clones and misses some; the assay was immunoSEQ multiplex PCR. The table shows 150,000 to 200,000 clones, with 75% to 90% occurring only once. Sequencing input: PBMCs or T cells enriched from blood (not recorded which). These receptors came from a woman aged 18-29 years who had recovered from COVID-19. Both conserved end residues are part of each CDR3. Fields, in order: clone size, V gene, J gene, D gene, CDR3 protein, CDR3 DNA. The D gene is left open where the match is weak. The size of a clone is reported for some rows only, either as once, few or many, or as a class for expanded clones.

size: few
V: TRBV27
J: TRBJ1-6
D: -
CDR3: CASSPDSASSPLHF
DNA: TGTGCCAGCAGCCCAGACAGCGCGAGTTCACCCCTCCACTTT

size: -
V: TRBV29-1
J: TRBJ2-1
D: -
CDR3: CSVGGGGNLGVDNEQFF
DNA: TGCAGCGTCGGAGGTGGAGGTAACCTAGGAGTCGACAATGAGCAGTTCTTC

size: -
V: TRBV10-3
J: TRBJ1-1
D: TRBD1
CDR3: CAIQGAVNTEAFF
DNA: TGTGCCATACAGGGGGCGGTGAACACTGAAGCTTTCTTT

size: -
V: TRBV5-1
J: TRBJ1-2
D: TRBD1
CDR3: CASSSQGTPYGYTF
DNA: TGCGCCAGCAGCTCACAGGGGACTCCCTATGGCTACACCTTC

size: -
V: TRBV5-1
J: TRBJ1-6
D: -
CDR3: CASSLIGGPDSPLHF
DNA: TGCGCCAGCAGCTTGATCGGGGGGCCGGATTCACCCCTCCACTTT

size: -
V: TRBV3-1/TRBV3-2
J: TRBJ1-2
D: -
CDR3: CASSRGQHNYGYTF
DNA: TGTGCCAGCAGCCGGGGACAACATAACTATGGCTACACCTTC

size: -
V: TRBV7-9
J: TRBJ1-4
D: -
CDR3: CASSNGLGATNEKLFF
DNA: TGTGCCAGCAGCAACGGACTGGGAGCAACTAATGAAAAACTGTTTTTT

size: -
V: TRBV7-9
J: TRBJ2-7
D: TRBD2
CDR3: CASSLGGLAGENYEQYF
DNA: TGTGCCAGCAGCTTAGGAGGGCTAGCGGGAGAGAACTACGAGCAGTACTTC

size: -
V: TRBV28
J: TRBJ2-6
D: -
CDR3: CASRRGLVSGANVLTF
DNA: TGTGCCAGCAGAAGAGGGTTAGTCTCTGGGGCCAACGTCCTGACTTTC

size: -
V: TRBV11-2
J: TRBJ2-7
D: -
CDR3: CASSLDAGKDEQYF
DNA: TGTGCCAGCAGCTTAGATGCGGGGAAGGACGAGCAGTACTTC

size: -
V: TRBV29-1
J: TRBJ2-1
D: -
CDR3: CSVEGIGSYNEQFF
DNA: TGCAGCGTTGAGGGCATCGGATCTTACAATGAGCAGTTCTTC

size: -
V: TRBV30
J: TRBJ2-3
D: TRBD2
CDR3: CAWSGGGLGTDTQYF
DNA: TGTGCCTGGAGCGGGGGGGGATTAGGCACAGATACGCAGTATTTT

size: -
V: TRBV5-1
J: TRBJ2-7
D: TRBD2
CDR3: CASSLRPSGRADEQYF
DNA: TGCGCCAGCAGCTTGCGGCCCAGCGGGAGGGCAGACGAGCAGTACTTC

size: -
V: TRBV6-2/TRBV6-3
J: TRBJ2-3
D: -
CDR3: CASSPLAGGADTQYF
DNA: TGTGCCAGCAGTCCCCTAGCAGGTGGTGCAGATACGCAGTATTTT

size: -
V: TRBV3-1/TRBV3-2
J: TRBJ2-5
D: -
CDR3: CASSQSGGWRETQYF
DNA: TGTGCCAGCAGCCAATCAGGAGGCTGGAGGGAGACCCAGTACTTC

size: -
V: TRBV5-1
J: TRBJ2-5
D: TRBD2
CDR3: CASSFIGTSGSTYETQYF
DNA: TGCGCCAGCAGCTTTATCGGGACTAGCGGGAGTACGTATGAGACCCAGTACTTC

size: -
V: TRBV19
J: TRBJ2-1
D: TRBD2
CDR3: CASSKLRLAGGQGEQFF
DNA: TGTGCCAGTAGCAAGTTAAGACTAGCGGGAGGCCAGGGAGAGCAGTTCTTC

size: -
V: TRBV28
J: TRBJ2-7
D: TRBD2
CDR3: CAGGGVGEQYF
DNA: TGTGCCGGTGGGGGGGTGGGCGAGCAGTACTTC

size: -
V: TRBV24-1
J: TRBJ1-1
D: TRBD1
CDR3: CATSDTGVYTEAFF
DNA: TGTGCCACCAGTGATACAGGGGTGTACACTGAAGCTTTCTTT

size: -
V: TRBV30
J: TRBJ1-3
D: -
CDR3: CAWSVWGGGNTIYF
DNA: TGTGCCTGGAGTGTATGGGGAGGGGGAAACACCATATATTTT

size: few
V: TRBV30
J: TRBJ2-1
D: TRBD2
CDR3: CAWNPGGRLAADEQFF
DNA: TGTGCCTGGAATCCAGGGGGGAGACTAGCGGCCGATGAGCAGTTCTTC

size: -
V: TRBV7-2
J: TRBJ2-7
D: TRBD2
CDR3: CASSLVGAGGPYEQYF
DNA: TGTGCCAGCAGCTTAGTGGGCGCGGGAGGCCCCTACGAGCAGTACTTC

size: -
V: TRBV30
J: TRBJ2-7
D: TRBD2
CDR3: CAWTRGLGTSGNYEQYF
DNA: TGTGCCTGGACCCGCGGACTCGGGACTAGCGGGAATTACGAGCAGTACTTC

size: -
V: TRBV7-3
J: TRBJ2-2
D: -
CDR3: CASSLPDRTGELFF
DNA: TGTGCCAGCAGCTTACCTGACAGGACCGGGGAGCTGTTTTTT

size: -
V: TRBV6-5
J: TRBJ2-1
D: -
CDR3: CASSLAHSSYNEQFF
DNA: TGTGCCAGCAGCCTAGCGCATAGCTCCTACAATGAGCAGTTCTTC